The 29 T cell receptor beta chains in this list originate from one sample, sequenced in a study of blood T cell repertoires in COVID-19. The repertoire was sequenced with immunoSEQ multiplex PCR; TCRdb's copy has only in-frame clones and lacks some. The table lists 40,000 or so clones, about 90% of them singletons. Input material: peripheral blood. The receptors come from a human donor in a cohort sampled during active COVID-19.

The chain is built from TRBV10-3 and TRBJ2-2; perhaps TRBD2 as D (6 bases). The length of the CDR3 is 16 residues. The V and J ends lost 6 bases and 6 bases respectively, with 20 bases between them. The germline V gene has CDR1 ENHRY and CDR2 SYGVKD. The CDR3 DNA reads as TGTGCCATCAGCCGGGACTCTCAGGGTGAGGCCGGGGAGCTGTTTTTT. It specifies CAISRDSQGEAGELFF.

This sequence joins TRBV7-2 and TRBJ2-1; D unclear. V lost 5 bases and J 7 bases, leaving 12 bases between the germline ends. The germline gives CDR1 SGHTA, CDR2 FQGNSA. The CDR3 is made up of 13 amino acids. CDR3 region: CASSVLVWNEQFF. The CDR3 coding sequence is TGTGCCAGCAGCGTTCTAGTTTGGAATGAGCAGTTCTTC.

A word on this clone: This CDR3 is also generated by other DNA sequences in the sample. The chain is built from TRBV5-1 and TRBJ2-3, with 15 bases matching TRBD2. This CDR3 has 16 amino acids. The germline gives CDR1 SGHRS, CDR2 YFSETQ. V dropped 4 bases and J dropped 1; count of bases not matched to a gene: 1. The CDR3 loop is CASSRTSGGGTDTQYF. CDR3 DNA: TGCGCCAGCAGCCGGACTAGCGGGGGGGGCACAGATACGCAGTATTTT.

The chain is built from TRBV9 and TRBJ1-5; no firm D call. The ends were cut back, 5 bases at V and 3 bases at J, with 6 bases in the middle. The length of the CDR3 is 12 residues. The V gene's germline CDR1 is SGDLS and CDR2 YYNGEE. CDR3 DNA sequence: TGTGCCAGCAGTCGGGACAATCAGCCCCAGCATTTT. Protein product: CASSRDNQPQHF.

The V gene is TRBV3-1 (or the pseudogene TRBV3-2), the J gene TRBJ2-7, with 9 bases identical to TRBD2. The ends lost 5 bases at V and 1 base at J; junction bases unmatched: 12. The germline V gene encodes CDR1 LGHDT and CDR2 YNNKEL (reference sequence). CDR3 length equals 17 residues. DNA of the CDR3: TGTGCCAGCAGCTCCCAGGGGGTAGCGGGGGATTCCTACGAGCAGTACTTC. As protein: CASSSQGVAGDSYEQYF.

This sequence joins TRBV4-3 and TRBJ2-7, with TRBD1 matching over 7 bases. Germline V CDR1 and CDR2: LGHNA, YSLEER. CDR3 length: 13 amino acids. V gave up 5 bases and J gave up 3 bases; unmatched junction bases: 4. DNA of the CDR3: TGCGCCAGCAGCTCCGGGACAGACTACGAGCAGTACTTC. It translates to CASSSGTDYEQYF.

This chain connects TRBV6-5 to TRBJ1-5, with a tentative D call TRBD1 (6 bases). V was cut by 8 bases and J by 2 bases, with 16 bases left in between. There are 15 residues in the CDR3. The germline V gene encodes CDR1 MNHEY and CDR2 SVGAGI. The DNA of the CDR3 is TGTGCCAGCCGACCTAAGGACAGTGGCAATCAGCCCCAGCATTTT. Encoded protein: CASRPKDSGNQPQHF.

The chain has TRBV9 and TRBJ1-5, with a tentative D call TRBD1 (5 bases). Germline CDR1 and CDR2: SGDLS and YYNGEE. V was clipped by 2 bases and J by 0 bases, with 9 bases between them. The CDR3 spans 15 residues. Here the CDR3 reads CASSVKGDSNQPQHF. The CDR3 nucleotides are TGTGCCAGCAGCGTCAAAGGGGATAGCAATCAGCCCCAGCATTTT.

The chain combines TRBV7-2 with TRBJ1-2, with TRBD1 as a possible D gene (5 bases). Germline assignment: CDR1 SGHTA and CDR2 FQGNSA. Deletions cut 5 bases from V and 8 bases from J, with 15 bases between. The CDR3 runs 13 residues. The CDR3 loop reads CASSRGADRGYTF. The DNA for the CDR3 is TGTGCCAGCAGCAGGGGCGCGGATCGAGGCTACACCTTC.

The genes are TRBV7-9 and TRBJ2-3, with D unresolved. Germline CDR1 is SEHNR and CDR2 is FQNEAQ (reference sequence). Trimming pared 2 bases from V and 6 bases from J, leaving 9 bases between. CDR3 length equals 13 residues. Written as DNA, the CDR3 is TGTGCCAGCAGCTTAATCGCTGGCGATACGCAGTATTTT. This encodes CASSLIAGDTQYF.

This chain uses TRBV9 with TRBJ1-6; D remains unclear. Germline V CDR1 and CDR2: SGDLS, YYNGEE. V was pared by 5 bases and J by 7 bases, with 10 bases between. CDR3 length equals 13 residues. The CDR3: CASRPHENSPLHF. CDR3 DNA: TGTGCCAGCAGGCCCCACGAGAATTCACCCCTCCACTTT.

The chain employs TRBV6-6 and TRBJ2-3; 8 bases align to TRBD2. The germline CDR1 and CDR2 sequences are MNHNY and SVGAGI (reference sequence). The CDR3 length is 16 residues. V lost 6 bases, J lost 4 bases, and 12 bases stayed unmatched. The CDR3 bases are TGTGCCAGCAGCCGATCGGCGGGGGGCTCTGCAGATACGCAGTATTTT. This gives the protein CASSRSAGGSADTQYF.

V and J are TRBV10-3 and TRBJ2-1; D is unresolved. Germline CDR1 is ENHRY and CDR2 is SYGVKD. CDR3 length equals 12 residues. V lost 3 bases, J lost 3 bases, and 3 bases lay in between. As DNA, the CDR3 is TGTGCCATCAGTGACAGCTACAATGAGCAGTTCTTC. Protein: CAISDSYNEQFF.

This chain links TRBV7-9 with TRBJ2-3, with a tentative D call TRBD2 (6 bases). Trimming pared 1 base from V and 0 bases from J, leaving 14 bases between. The germline V gene encodes CDR1 SEHNR and CDR2 FQNEAQ (reference sequence). The CDR3 sequence is 17 residues long. CDR3 DNA sequence: TGTGCCAGCAGCTTAGTTAGGGGAGGCCTGAGCACAGATACGCAGTATTTT. Protein: CASSLVRGGLSTDTQYF.

J is TRBJ2-1 and V is TRBV6-6, with 8 bases fitting TRBD2. This CDR3 has 16 amino acids. Germline CDR1 MNHNY, CDR2 SVGAGI (reference sequence). With 10 bases clipped from V and 7 bases from J, the junction kept 18 bases outside the gene matches. For the CDR3, the DNA is TGTGCCATCCTTCGAGGGGGACTAGGGTTTGGGAATGAGCAGTTCTTC. It codes for CAILRGGLGFGNEQFF.

The chain couples TRBV10-3 to TRBJ2-7; no reliable D call. The CDR3 loop spans 15 amino acids. The germline CDR1 and CDR2 sequences are ENHRY and SYGVKD. Trimming pared 6 bases from V and 2 bases from J, leaving 17 bases between. As DNA, the CDR3 is TGTGCCATCAGCCGCCTCGCGGCGACGGCCTACGAGCAGTACTTC. Translation: CAISRLAATAYEQYF.

This CDR3 is CASSRSGGGQETQYF. The CDR3 DNA reads as TGCGCCAGCAGCCGTAGCGGGGGAGGACAAGAGACCCAGTACTTC. The chain couples TRBV5-1 to TRBJ2-5; 9 nucleotides agree with TRBD2. The CDR3 spans 15 residues. V gave up 4 bases and J gave up 2 bases; unmatched junction bases: 6. Per the germline V gene, CDR1 is SGHRS and CDR2 is YFSETQ.

This chain joins TRBV9 and TRBJ2-5, with 8 bases matching TRBD2. There are 13 residues in the CDR3. The germline CDR1 and CDR2 sequences are SGDLS and YYNGEE. After removal of 0 bases from V and 14 bases from J, the junction contained 9 bases not matched to a gene. The CDR3 coding sequence is TGTGCCAGCAGCGTAGGAGTAGCGGGGCTTCAATACTTC. Protein sequence: CASSVGVAGLQYF.

The V and J genes are TRBV6-5 and TRBJ2-3; D unresolved. This CDR3 has 13 residues. The germline V gene has CDR1 MNHEY and CDR2 SVGAGI. Deletions cut 8 bases from V and 2 bases from J, with 11 bases between. Written as DNA, the CDR3 is TGTGCCAGCTCGAGTCTTTACACAGATACGCAGTATTTT. Amino acids: CASSSLYTDTQYF.

The chain has TRBV7-2 and TRBJ1-6; D is unclear. V lost 5 bases and J lost 3, with 2 bases in between. The CDR3 length is 12 residues. Looked up from germline, CDR1 is SGHTA and CDR2 is FQGNSA. In nucleotides, the CDR3 is TGTGCCAGCAGCCGCTATAATTCACCCCTCCACTTT. Translating it yields CASSRYNSPLHF.

V gene TRBV23-1 combines with J gene TRBJ1-1; D uncertain. TRBV23-1 is treated as an ORF (open reading frame) with a function not yet certain. The CDR3 totals 15 residues. The V end was cut by 6 bases, the J end by 4 bases, with 18 bases between. The CDR3 DNA follows: TGCGCCAGCAGGACTACTCTAGAGGGCCGCACTGAAGCTTTCTTT. Its protein is CASRTTLEGRTEAFF.

The genes are TRBV4-3 and TRBJ1-6; TRBD1 matches at 9 bases. The CDR3 is made up of 15 amino acids. The V gene end was trimmed by 0 bases and the J gene end by 9 bases; junction bases not matched to a gene: 3. The V gene's germline CDR1 is LGHNA and CDR2 YSLEER. In DNA, the CDR3 is TGCGCCAGCAGCCAAGAAACAGGGGGCGGTTCACCCCTCCACTTT. Residues: CASSQETGGGSPLHF.

The chain recombines TRBV28 with TRBJ2-3; TRBD2 agrees at 7 bases. CDR1 and CDR2 (germline): MDHEN, SYDVKM. V dropped 5 bases and J dropped 6; count of bases not matched to a gene: 14. The CDR3 runs to 16 residues. CDR3 residues: CASSLEIARGGDTQYF. In DNA form, the CDR3 reads TGTGCCAGCAGTCTAGAAATAGCCCGGGGAGGGGATACGCAGTATTTT. Full variable domain (outside the CDR3, taken from reference TRBV28 and TRBJ2-3): DVKVTQSSRYLVKRTGEKVFLECVQDMDHENMFWYRQDPGLGLRLIYFSYDVKMKEKGDIPEGYSVSREKKERFSLILESASTNQTSMYLCASSLEIARGGDTQYFGPGTRLTVL.

The chain uses TRBV28 and TRBJ2-7; 7 nucleotides line up with TRBD2. This CDR3 contains 15 residues. Trimming at V came to 5 bases and at J to 3 bases, leaving 10 bases not matched to a gene. Per germline, CDR1 MDHEN and CDR2 SYDVKM. CDR3 sequence: CASSRSGTYRYEQYF. CDR3 DNA sequence: TGTGCCAGCAGTAGGAGCGGGACTTACCGCTACGAGCAGTACTTC.

This sequence joins TRBV10-3 and TRBJ1-2; D ambiguous. The V gene lost 2 bases and the J gene lost 1 base, with 8 bases spanning the gap. Germline loops: CDR1 ENHRY, CDR2 SYGVKD. This CDR3 spans 14 amino acids. CDR3 DNA: TGTGCCATCAGTGAGGCGAGGAGTAACTATGGCTACACCTTC. This encodes CAISEARSNYGYTF.

The CDR3 spells CSGAAPPRETQYF. Here the CDR3 DNA reads TGCAGCGGCGCGGCCCCCCCGAGGGAGACCCAGTACTTC. The chain recombines TRBV29-1 with TRBJ2-5, with D hard to call. With 7 bases removed from V and 5 bases from J, the gap between germline ends came to 17 bases. CDR3 size: 13 residues. The V gene's germline CDR1 is SQVTM and CDR2 ANQGSEA.

The chain employs TRBV20-1 and TRBJ1-1; 7 bases agree with TRBD1. J lost 6 bases, V lost 6 bases, and 4 bases had no gene match. The CDR3 extends over 11 amino acids. Germline V gene lookup returns CDR1 DFQATT and CDR2 SNEGSKA (reference sequence). The CDR3 here is CSAFDRAEAFF. Here the CDR3 DNA reads TGCAGTGCATTCGACAGGGCTGAAGCTTTCTTT.

The CDR3 is CASSSSREGGTEAFF. CDR3 sequence (DNA): TGTGCCAGCAGCTCAAGCCGGGAGGGTGGCACTGAAGCTTTCTTT. The V call is TRBV11-3, the J call TRBJ1-1; D is unclear. There are 15 residues in the CDR3. Looked up from germline, CDR1 is SGHNT and CDR2 is YENEEA. V lost 4 bases and J lost 4, with 16 bases in between.

The gene calls are TRBV25-1 and TRBJ1-2, with no clear D. The germline V and J ends were trimmed by 3 bases and 2 bases, with 7 bases remaining between them. CDR3 length equals 13 residues. The germline CDR1 and CDR2 sequences are MGHDK and SYGVNS. CDR3 region: CASSDEGNYGYTF. As DNA, the CDR3 is TGTGCCAGCAGTGATGAGGGAAACTATGGCTACACCTTC.